A single sample is the source of the 5 T cell receptor beta chains below, sequenced in a study of shared clonotypes between healthy human individuals. Naive CD8 cells comprised CD45RO-negative, CCR7-positively selected cells, excluding terminally differentiated effector memory CD45RA+ cells. Libraries were prepared by immunoSEQ multiplex PCR; TCRdb keeps only in-frame clonotypes and omits some of them. There are more than 2 million clones in the sample; just under 95% occur only once, and under 2% lies in the top ten. Sequencing was done on a sample of naive CD8+ T cells from PBMCs. These receptors all come from a man between 18 and 35 years old in good health. Some clones in this sample may be carry-over from other donors' samples.

V and J are TRBV7-8 and TRBJ2-7; no clear D gene. Germline V gene lookup returns CDR1 SGHVS and CDR2 FQNEAQ. This CDR3 contains 15 residues. V shed 1 base and J shed 3 bases, with 13 bases lying between them. The CDR3 bases are TGTGCCAGCAGCTTAGGGGCAGGTCCGAACTACGAGCAGTACTTC. This codes for CASSLGAGPNYEQYF. The full variable domain, rest sourced from reference TRBV7-8 and TRBJ2-7, is GAGVSQSPRYKVAKRGQDVALRCDPISGHVSLFWYQQALGQGPEFLTYFQNEAQLDKSGLPSDRFFAERPEGSVSTLKIQRTQQEDSAVYLCASSLGAGPNYEQYFGPGTRLTVT.

This chain links TRBV21-1 with TRBJ2-7; the DNA was not used to check the table's D call, TRBD2. TRBV21-1 has pseudogene status. The CDR3 contains 15 residues. CDR3 nucleotides: TGTGCCAGCAGCAAGGGGCCTAGCGGCTCCTACGAGCAGTACTTC. It specifies CASSKGPSGSYEQYF.

The V and J genes are TRBV29-1 and TRBJ2-1, with 9 nucleotides matching TRBD2. CDR3 length: 12 residues. The V gene's germline CDR1 is SQVTM and CDR2 ANQGSEA. The DNA for the CDR3 is TGCAGGGTAGCGGGAGAGGGGAATGAGCAGTTCTTC. This gives the protein CRVAGEGNEQFF.

This chain links TRBV7-3 with TRBJ2-1, with D maybe TRBD2 (5 bases). The CDR3 length is 15 residues. V was pared by 5 bases and J by 2 bases, with 13 bases between. From germline, CDR1 is SGHTA and CDR2 FQGTGA. CDR3 DNA: TGTGCCAGCAGCCCATACAGCGGAGCCTACAATGAGCAGTTCTTC. Its translation: CASSPYSGAYNEQFF.

The rearrangement uses TRBV7-9 and TRBJ1-4; maybe TRBD1 (6 bases). The CDR3 is 18 amino acids. The V end was cut by 2 bases, the J end by 6 bases, with 22 bases between. Germline V gene data show CDR1 as SEHNR and CDR2 as FQNEAQ (reference sequence). The CDR3 DNA follows: TGTGCCAGCAGCTTATTGGGACCTTCCGGGGGCGGAGATGAAAAACTGTTTTTT. Protein sequence: CASSLLGPSGGGDEKLFF. The complete variable domain, with remaining parts taken from reference TRBV7-9 and TRBJ1-4, reads DTGVSQNPRHKITKRGQNVTFRCDPISEHNRLYWYRQTLGQGPEFLTYFQNEAQLEKSRLLSDRFSAERPKGSFSTLEIQRTEQGDSAMYLCASSLLGPSGGGDEKLFFGSGTQLSVL.